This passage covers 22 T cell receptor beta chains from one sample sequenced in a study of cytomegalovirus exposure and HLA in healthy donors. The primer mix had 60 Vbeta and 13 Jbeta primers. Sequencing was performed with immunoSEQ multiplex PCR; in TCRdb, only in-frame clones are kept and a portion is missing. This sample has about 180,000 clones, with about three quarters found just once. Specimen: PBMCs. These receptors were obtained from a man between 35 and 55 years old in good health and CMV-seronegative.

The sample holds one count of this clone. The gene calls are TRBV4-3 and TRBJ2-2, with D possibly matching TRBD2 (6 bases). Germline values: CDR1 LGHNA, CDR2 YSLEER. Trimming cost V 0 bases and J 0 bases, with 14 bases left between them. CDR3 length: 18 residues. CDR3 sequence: CASSQDLLGRANTGELFF. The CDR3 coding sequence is TGCGCCAGCAGCCAAGATCTTCTCGGGAGAGCGAACACCGGGGAGCTGTTTTTT.

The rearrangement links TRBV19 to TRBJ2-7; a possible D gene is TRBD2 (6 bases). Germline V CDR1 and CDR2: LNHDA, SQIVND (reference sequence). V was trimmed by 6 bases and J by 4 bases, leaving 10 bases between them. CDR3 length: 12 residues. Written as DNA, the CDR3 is TGTGCCAGTAGCCGCGGGATGTACGAGCAGTACTTC. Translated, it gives CASSRGMYEQYF. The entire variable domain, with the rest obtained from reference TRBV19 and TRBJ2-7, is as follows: DGGITQSPKYLFRKEGQNVTLSCEQNLNHDAMYWYRQDPGQGLRLIYYSQIVNDFQKGDIAEGYSVSREKKESFPLTVTSAQKNPTAFYLCASSRGMYEQYFGPGTRLTVT.

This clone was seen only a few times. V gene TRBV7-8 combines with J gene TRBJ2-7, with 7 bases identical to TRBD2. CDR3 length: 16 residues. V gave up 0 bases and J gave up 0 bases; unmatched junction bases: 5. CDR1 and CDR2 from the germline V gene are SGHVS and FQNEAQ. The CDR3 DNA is TGTGCCAGCAGCTTAGCGTGGGGGGGGGTCTCCTACGAGCAGTACTTC. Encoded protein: CASSLAWGGVSYEQYF.

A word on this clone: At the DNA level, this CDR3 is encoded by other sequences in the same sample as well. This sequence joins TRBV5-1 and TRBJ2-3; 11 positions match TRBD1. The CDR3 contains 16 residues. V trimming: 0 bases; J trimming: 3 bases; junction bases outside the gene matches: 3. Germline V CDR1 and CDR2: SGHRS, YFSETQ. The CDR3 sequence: CASSLGGTGGTDTQYF. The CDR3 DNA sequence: TGCGCCAGCAGCTTGGGCGGGACAGGGGGAACAGATACGCAGTATTTT.

CDR3 coding DNA: TGCGCCAGCAGCCAGGGACAGGGGGCGGAATATGGCTACACCTTC. Translating it yields CASSQGQGAEYGYTF. The chain links TRBV4-1 to TRBJ1-2, with TRBD1 matching over 12 bases. The junction had 4 bases not matched to a gene; V was cut back by 3 bases and J by 5 bases. Germline lookup yields CDR1 MGHRA and CDR2 YSYEKL. The CDR3 consists of 15 residues.

This chain's CDR3 is CASSNGTGGRTDTQYF. The CDR3 bases are TGTGCCAGTAGTAACGGGACAGGGGGCCGCACAGATACGCAGTATTTT. This chain joins TRBV19 and TRBJ2-3; 12 bases match TRBD1. V shed 4 bases and J 1 base; nucleotides not matched to a gene: 3. The CDR3 is 16 residues long. The germline V gene has CDR1 LNHDA and CDR2 SQIVND (reference sequence).

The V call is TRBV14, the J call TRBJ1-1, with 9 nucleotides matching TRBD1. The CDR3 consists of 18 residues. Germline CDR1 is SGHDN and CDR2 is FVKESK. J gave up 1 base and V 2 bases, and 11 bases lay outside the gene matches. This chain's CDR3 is CASSQLRQGGFGNTEAFF. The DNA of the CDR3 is TGTGCCAGCAGCCAACTCCGACAGGGGGGCTTCGGGAACACTGAAGCTTTCTTT.

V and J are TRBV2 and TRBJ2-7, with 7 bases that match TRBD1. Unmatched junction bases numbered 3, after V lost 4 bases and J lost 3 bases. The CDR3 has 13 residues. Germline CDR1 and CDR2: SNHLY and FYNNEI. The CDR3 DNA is TGTGCCAGCAGTGGCGACAGGGACTACGAGCAGTACTTC. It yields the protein CASSGDRDYEQYF.

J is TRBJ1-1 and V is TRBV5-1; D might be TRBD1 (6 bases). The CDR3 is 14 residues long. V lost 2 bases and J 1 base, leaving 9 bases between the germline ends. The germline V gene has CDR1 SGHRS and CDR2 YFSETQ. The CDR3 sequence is CASSLQGRNTEAFF. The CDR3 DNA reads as TGCGCCAGCAGCTTACAGGGCAGGAACACTGAAGCTTTCTTT. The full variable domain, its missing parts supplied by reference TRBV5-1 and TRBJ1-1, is KAGVTQTPRYLIKTRGQQVTLSCSPISGHRSVSWYQQTPGQGLQFLFEYFSETQRNKGNFPGRFSGRQFSNSRSEMNVSTLELGDSALYLCASSLQGRNTEAFFGQGTRLTVV.

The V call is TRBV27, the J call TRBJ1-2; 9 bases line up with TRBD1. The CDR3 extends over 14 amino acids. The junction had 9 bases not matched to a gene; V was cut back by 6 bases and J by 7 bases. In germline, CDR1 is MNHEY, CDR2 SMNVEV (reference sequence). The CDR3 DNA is TGTGCCAGCAGAACCGGGACAGGGTCTTTTGGCTACACCTTC. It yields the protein CASRTGTGSFGYTF.

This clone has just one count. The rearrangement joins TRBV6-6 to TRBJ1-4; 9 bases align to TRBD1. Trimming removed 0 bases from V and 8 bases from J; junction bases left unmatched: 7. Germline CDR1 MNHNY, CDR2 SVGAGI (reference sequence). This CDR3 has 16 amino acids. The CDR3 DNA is TGTGCCAGCAGTTACTCTTTCGGACAGGGGCTAGAAAAACTGTTTTTT. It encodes CASSYSFGQGLEKLFF.

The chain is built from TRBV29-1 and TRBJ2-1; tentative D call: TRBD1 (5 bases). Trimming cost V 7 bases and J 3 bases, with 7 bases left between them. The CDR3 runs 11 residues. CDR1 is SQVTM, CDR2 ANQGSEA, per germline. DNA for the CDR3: TGCAGCGGCGACAGCTACAATGAGCAGTTCTTC. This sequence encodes CSGDSYNEQFF.

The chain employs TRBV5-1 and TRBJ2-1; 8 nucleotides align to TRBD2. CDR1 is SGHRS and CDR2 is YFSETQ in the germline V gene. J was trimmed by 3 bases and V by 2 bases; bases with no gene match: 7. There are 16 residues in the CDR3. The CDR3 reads CASSFSLREDYNEQFF. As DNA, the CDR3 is TGCGCCAGCAGCTTCTCCTTGCGGGAGGACTACAATGAGCAGTTCTTC.

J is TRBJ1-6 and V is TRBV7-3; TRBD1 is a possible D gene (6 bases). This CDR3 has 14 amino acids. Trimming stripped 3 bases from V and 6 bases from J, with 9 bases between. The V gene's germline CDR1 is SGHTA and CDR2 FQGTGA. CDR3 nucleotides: TGTGCCAGCAGCTTCACAGGGATTAATTCACCCCTCCACTTT. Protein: CASSFTGINSPLHF.

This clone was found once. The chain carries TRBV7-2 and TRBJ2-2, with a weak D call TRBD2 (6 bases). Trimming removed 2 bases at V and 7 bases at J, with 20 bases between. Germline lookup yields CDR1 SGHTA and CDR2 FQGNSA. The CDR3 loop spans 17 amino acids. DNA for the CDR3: TGTGCCAGCAGCTTAAGGTTCGGCCCGGCGGAGGGCGGGGAGCTGTTTTTT. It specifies CASSLRFGPAEGGELFF.

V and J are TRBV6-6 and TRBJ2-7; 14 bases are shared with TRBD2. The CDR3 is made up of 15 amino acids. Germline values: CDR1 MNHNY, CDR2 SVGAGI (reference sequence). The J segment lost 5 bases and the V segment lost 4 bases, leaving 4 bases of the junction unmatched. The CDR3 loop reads CASSLGLAGGNEQYF. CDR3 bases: TGTGCCAGCAGTTTAGGACTAGCGGGAGGCAACGAGCAGTACTTC.

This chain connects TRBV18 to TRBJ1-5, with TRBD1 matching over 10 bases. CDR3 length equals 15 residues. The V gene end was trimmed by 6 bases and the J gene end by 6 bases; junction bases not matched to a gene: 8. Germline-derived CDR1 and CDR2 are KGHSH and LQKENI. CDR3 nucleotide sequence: TGTGCCAGCTCCCGGGACAGGGGTGACGGTCAGCCCCAGCATTTT. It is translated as CASSRDRGDGQPQHF.

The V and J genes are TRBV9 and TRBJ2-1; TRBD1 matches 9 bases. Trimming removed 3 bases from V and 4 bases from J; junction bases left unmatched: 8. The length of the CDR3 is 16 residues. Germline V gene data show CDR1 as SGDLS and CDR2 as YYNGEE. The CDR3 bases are TGTGCCAGCAGCGAGGGGGGACAGGGTACGTACAATGAGCAGTTCTTC. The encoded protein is CASSEGGQGTYNEQFF.

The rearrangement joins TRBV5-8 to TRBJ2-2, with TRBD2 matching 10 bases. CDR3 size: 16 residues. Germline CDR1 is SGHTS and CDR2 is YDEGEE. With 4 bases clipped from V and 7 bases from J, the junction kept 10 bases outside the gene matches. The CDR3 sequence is CASSSPASGSGGELFF. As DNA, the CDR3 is TGTGCCAGCAGCAGCCCCGCTAGCGGGAGTGGCGGGGAGCTGTTTTTT.

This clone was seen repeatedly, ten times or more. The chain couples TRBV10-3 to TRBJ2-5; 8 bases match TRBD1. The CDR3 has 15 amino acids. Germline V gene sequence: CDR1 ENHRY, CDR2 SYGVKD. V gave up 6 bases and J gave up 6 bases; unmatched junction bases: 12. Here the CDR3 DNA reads TGTGCCATCAGGGAGGACAGGGAGACTATGAAGACCCAGTACTTC. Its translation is CAIREDRETMKTQYF.

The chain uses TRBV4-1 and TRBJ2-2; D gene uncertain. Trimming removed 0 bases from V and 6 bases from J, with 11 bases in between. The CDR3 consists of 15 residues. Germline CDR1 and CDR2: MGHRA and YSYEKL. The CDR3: CASSQELWASGELFF. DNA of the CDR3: TGCGCCAGCAGCCAAGAGCTTTGGGCTTCCGGGGAGCTGTTTTTT.

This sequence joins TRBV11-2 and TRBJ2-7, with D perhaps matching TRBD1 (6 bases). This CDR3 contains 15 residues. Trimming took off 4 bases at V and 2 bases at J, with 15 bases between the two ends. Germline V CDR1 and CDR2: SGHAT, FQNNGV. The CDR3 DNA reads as TGTGCCAGCAGCTGGGTCGACAGGACCACCTACGAGCAGTACTTC. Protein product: CASSWVDRTTYEQYF.